The clone carrying this T cell receptor beta chain was counted at least ten times. Its antigen is as yet unknown. V lost 4 bases and J 4 bases, leaving 11 bases between the germline ends. This CDR3 is built from 13 residues. Germline CDR1 and CDR2: SGHDT and YYEEEE. This entry is derived from a study of early T cells in non-severe SARS-CoV-2 infection. Study details: Sequenced bulk RNA came from whole blood that was unsorted, and chains were unpaired. Study results and limitations: A preference for anti-spike CD8 responses marked VDJdb matching, which missed private and CD4 specificities.

As part of library construction, unique molecular identifiers were attached to individual cDNA molecules. TCRdb passed the 5' RACE reads through MiXCR, listing each CDR3 protein once. This repertoire shows about 48,000 distinct CDR3 sequences, approximately 5.9% found once; its top ten account for about 5%. This specimen consisted of whole blood, obtained at baseline. The chain recombines TRBV5-6 with TRBJ1-1; D unclear. This receptor was identified in an adult who was a healthcare worker with PCR-confirmed SARS-CoV-2 infection or an uninfected control (not recorded which). CDR3 nucleotide sequence: TGTGCCAGCAGCGCCGTGGCTAGCACTGAAGCTTTCTTT. It specifies CASSAVASTEAFF.